These T cell receptor beta chains were read from a single sample in a study of blood T cells in healthy people across ages. TCRdb re-derived calls from the 5' RACE reads in MiXCR, one entry per CDR3 protein. The sample carries 1.5 million to 2 million distinct CDR3 sequences, roughly 52% recorded once. The sequenced sample consisted of blood. Source of these receptors: a woman in her thirties or forties in good health. CDR3s include the opening cysteine and the closing phenylalanine or tryptophan. D genes are given only for firm matches. Size is omitted from some rows. Given values are once, few, many or a class for expanded clones.

D gene,clone size,J gene,V gene,CDR3 protein,CDR3 DNA
-,few,TRBJ2-1,TRBV20-1,CSARGWAYNEQFF,TGCAGTGCTAGAGGCTGGGCCTACAATGAGCAGTTCTTC
-,-,TRBJ2-4,TRBV6-2/TRBV6-3,CASTLRDGKNIQYF,TGTGCCAGCACCCTGAGGGACGGCAAAAACATTCAGTACTTC
-,once,TRBJ2-3,TRBV13,CASSQSRQGLPDTQYF,TGTGCCAGCAGCCAATCCCGACAAGGCCTGCCAGATACGCAGTATTTT
TRBD1,-,TRBJ1-2,TRBV6-5,CASRYNQGEGYTF,TGTGCCAGCAGATACAATCAGGGGGAGGGCTACACCTTC
-,few,TRBJ2-1,TRBV6-2/TRBV6-3,CASRQGGSYNEQFF,TGTGCCAGCAGACAGGGGGGGTCCTACAATGAGCAGTTCTTC
TRBD1,-,TRBJ2-1,TRBV12-3/TRBV12-4,CASSFYPDRVGYNEQFF,TGTGCCAGCAGTTTCTATCCGGACAGGGTTGGATACAATGAGCAGTTCTTC
-,-,TRBJ2-5,TRBV4-3,CASSQESRGQQETQYF,TGCGCCAGCAGCCAAGAGTCGCGGGGACAGCAAGAGACCCAGTACTTC
TRBD2,-,TRBJ2-5,TRBV29-1,CSERTSGGNYNEQYF,TGCAGCGAAAGGACTAGCGGGGGGAACTACAATGAGCAGTACTTC
-,-,TRBJ2-7,TRBV3-1,CASSPVISPYEQYF,TGTGCCAGCAGCCCAGTGATTAGCCCCTACGAGCAGTACTTC
-,-,TRBJ2-2,TRBV24-1,CATSEHGSPNTGELFF,TGTGCCACCAGTGAGCATGGATCGCCTAACACCGGGGAGCTGTTTTTT
-,-,TRBJ1-1,TRBV10-3,CAISIKQNTEAFF,TGTGCCATCAGTATTAAGCAGAACACTGAAGCTTTCTTT
-,-,TRBJ1-1,TRBV4-1,CASSQEGRDMNTEAFF,TGCGCCAGCAGCCAAGAGGGCAGAGACATGAACACTGAAGCTTTCTTT
TRBD1,-,TRBJ1-2,TRBV6-6,CASRSSGQEDGYTF,TGTGCCAGCAGAAGCTCGGGACAGGAGGATGGCTACACCTTC
-,-,TRBJ2-1,TRBV4-3,CASSHGKSGYNEQFF,TGCGCCAGCAGCCACGGAAAGTCGGGATACAATGAGCAGTTCTTC
-,-,TRBJ1-2,TRBV3-1,CASSQAYQGGYTF,TGTGCCAGCAGCCAAGCTTACCAGGGCGGCTACACCTTC
-,few,TRBJ2-7,TRBV18,CASSPNDPSGSYEQYF,TGTGCCAGCTCACCAAACGACCCGAGCGGCTCCTACGAGCAGTACTTC
TRBD2,few,TRBJ2-2,TRBV7-2,CASSYDLGLAYRELFF,TGTGCCAGCAGCTACGACCTCGGACTAGCTTACCGGGAGCTGTTTTTT
-,-,TRBJ2-1,TRBV4-2,CASSQEHNGQFF,TGTGCCAGCAGCCAAGAACACAATGGGCAGTTCTTC
TRBD1,-,TRBJ2-5,TRBV7-9,CASSVGQGGWETQYF,TGTGCCAGCAGCGTGGGACAGGGAGGTTGGGAGACCCAGTACTTC
-,-,TRBJ2-3,TRBV12-3/TRBV12-4,CASRPAPTGPSTDTQYF,TGTGCCAGCAGACCAGCTCCGACAGGACCTAGCACAGATACGCAGTATTTT
TRBD2,few,TRBJ2-3,TRBV20-1,CSAKAGGGDTQYF,TGCAGTGCCAAAGCGGGGGGAGGAGATACGCAGTATTTT
TRBD1,few,TRBJ2-3,TRBV20-1,CSAQPGGSSTDTQYF,TGCAGTGCTCAACCAGGGGGATCTAGCACAGATACGCAGTATTTT
-,-,TRBJ2-7,TRBV10-3,CAISESDSNEQYF,TGTGCCATCAGTGAGTCCGATTCTAACGAGCAGTACTTC
-,few,TRBJ1-4,TRBV5-5,CASSSNRQGGKLFF,TGTGCCAGCAGCTCAAATCGCCAGGGAGGGAAACTGTTTTTT
TRBD2,-,TRBJ2-5,TRBV2,CASIYSGDGETQYF,TGTGCCAGCATCTATAGCGGGGACGGGGAGACCCAGTACTTC
-,few,TRBJ2-7,TRBV20-1,CSAHLGPYEQYF,TGCAGTGCTCACCTAGGGCCCTACGAGCAGTACTTC
-,few,TRBJ2-6,TRBV6-2/TRBV6-3,CASTGPHSGANVLTF,TGTGCCAGCACAGGACCCCACTCTGGGGCCAACGTCCTGACTTTC
-,-,TRBJ1-5,TRBV20-1,CSAPTTGIGNQPQHF,TGCAGTGCCCCTACCACAGGGATTGGCAATCAGCCCCAGCATTTT
-,few,TRBJ2-1,TRBV6-5,CASSYGFSSEQFF,TGTGCCAGCAGTTACGGTTTTTCCTCTGAGCAGTTCTTC
-,-,TRBJ2-1,TRBV5-5,CASSLDSLWWPQFF,TGTGCCAGCAGCTTGGACAGCCTTTGGTGGCCCCAGTTCTTC
-,-,TRBJ2-7,TRBV20-1,CSARGAVFSYEQYF,TGCAGTGCTAGAGGGGCAGTTTTCTCCTACGAGCAGTACTTC
-,-,TRBJ1-6,TRBV6-5,CASSYSDQDPYNSPLHF,TGTGCCAGCAGTTACTCGGACCAAGACCCCTATAATTCACCCCTCCACTTT
-,-,TRBJ2-3,TRBV27,CASSLEGPHPDTQYF,TGTGCCAGCAGTTTAGAGGGACCGCATCCAGATACGCAGTATTTT
TRBD1,-,TRBJ2-5,TRBV5-6,CASSFRRTGMGKTQYF,TGTGCCAGCAGCTTCCGGAGGACAGGGATGGGGAAGACCCAGTACTTC
-,-,TRBJ2-3,TRBV7-2,CASSPSRLHTDTQYF,TGTGCCAGCAGCCCCTCCAGACTTCACACAGATACGCAGTATTTT
-,-,TRBJ1-3,TRBV6-1,CASRIDGMRTDGNTIYF,TGTGCCAGCAGAATAGACGGAATGAGGACAGATGGAAACACCATATATTTT
-,few,TRBJ1-4,TRBV4-3,CASSPSGGQGSNEKLFF,TGCGCCAGCAGCCCAAGTGGGGGGCAGGGAAGTAATGAAAAACTGTTTTTT
-,-,TRBJ1-2,TRBV28,CASTRDGYGYTF,TGTGCCAGCACCCGGGACGGCTATGGCTACACCTTC
-,-,TRBJ1-5,TRBV20-1,CSASSLARSNQPQHF,TGCAGTGCTAGTTCACTAGCCCGTAGCAATCAGCCCCAGCATTTT
-,-,TRBJ2-1,TRBV3-1,CASSFYREADEQFF,TGTGCCAGCAGCTTTTACAGGGAGGCGGATGAGCAGTTCTTC
TRBD2,once,TRBJ2-1,TRBV2,CAWRLAGGANEQFF,TGTGCCTGGCGACTAGCGGGGGGGGCAAATGAGCAGTTCTTC
TRBD1,-,TRBJ2-5,TRBV20-1,CSGQGGPKTQYF,TGCAGTGGACAGGGGGGGCCGAAGACCCAGTACTTC
-,few,TRBJ2-5,TRBV6-5,CASSRDSGSETQYF,TGTGCCAGCAGCCGGGACTCAGGCTCAGAGACCCAGTACTTC
-,-,TRBJ2-7,TRBV5-1,CASSLRGSGSYEQYF,TGCGCCAGCAGCTTGAGGGGGAGCGGGTCCTACGAGCAGTACTTC
-,few,TRBJ2-7,TRBV7-6,CASSKNRTEVYSYEQYF,TGTGCCAGCTCAAAAAATAGGACAGAGGTATACTCCTACGAGCAGTACTTC
-,-,TRBJ2-1,TRBV29-1,CSVESPTEGARNEQFF,TGCAGCGTTGAATCCCCCACGGAGGGGGCGCGCAATGAGCAGTTCTTC
-,few,TRBJ1-2,TRBV20-1,CSASGWADNYGYTF,TGCAGTGCTAGTGGATGGGCCGATAACTATGGCTACACCTTC
-,few,TRBJ2-1,TRBV28,CASSLSTSVARGQFF,TGTGCCAGCAGTTTAAGTACCAGCGTAGCGAGGGGGCAGTTCTTC
-,-,TRBJ2-5,TRBV6-6,CASSPPNSDQTQYF,TGTGCCAGCAGTCCCCCGAACTCCGACCAGACCCAGTACTTC
-,-,TRBJ2-1,TRBV27,CASFERGYSYNEQFF,TGTGCCAGCTTCGAACGGGGGTATTCCTACAATGAGCAGTTCTTC
TRBD2,-,TRBJ2-1,TRBV20-1,CSARDVVAGYSYNEQFF,TGCAGTGCCCGAGATGTGGTAGCGGGGTACTCCTACAATGAGCAGTTCTTC
-,few,TRBJ2-5,TRBV15,CATSREGGLETQYF,TGTGCCACCAGCAGAGAGGGGGGATTGGAGACCCAGTACTTC
TRBD1,-,TRBJ1-2,TRBV29-1,CSVEQTGERNYGYTF,TGCAGCGTTGAACAAACAGGGGAGCGGAACTATGGCTACACCTTC
-,-,TRBJ2-5,TRBV20-1,CSARDRLVRGETQYF,TGCAGTGCTAGAGATCGGCTCGTGCGCGGAGAGACCCAGTACTTC
-,many,TRBJ2-5,TRBV9,CASSVGVGQETQYF,TGTGCCAGCAGCGTAGGGGTAGGCCAAGAGACCCAGTACTTC
-,-,TRBJ2-5,TRBV28,CASKGGYQETQYF,TGTGCCAGCAAGGGCGGCTACCAAGAGACCCAGTACTTC
-,-,TRBJ1-5,TRBV2,CASRRERAGQPQHF,TGTGCCAGCAGGAGGGAAAGGGCTGGGCAGCCCCAGCATTTT